The subject of this entry is one TCR beta chain. This clone's antigen is unknown. Base quality data are lacking; no much larger clone is found one base away. Healthy HIV-negative adults with no recently reported acute infections or vaccinations were included as donors. Every donor was a Caucasian adult living in Nashville, Tennessee, USA. CD8 memory samples consisted of magnetically selected CD45RO+ cells combined with CCR7-negative CD45RA+ effector memory (TemRA) cells. After blood collection by leukapheresis, PBMCs were isolated using Ficoll-Histopaque density gradient centrifugation and then cryopreserved in the vapor phase of liquid nitrogen. Purity and quantity of every magnetically sorted T cell population were checked by analytical flow cytometry. Genomic DNA was isolated from every sorted fraction and measured by UV absorbance on a Nanodrop 2000c. The data belong to a study of shared clonotypes between healthy human individuals (TCRdb year 2020). At the level of the whole study: Three men and two women, aged 18 to 49 years, made up the cohort. For each donor, three plates each were used for CD4 naive and CD4 memory, two plates were used for CD8 naive, and one plate was used for CD8 memory. Blood TCR repertoires of about five healthy adults were deeply sequenced to estimate repertoire size and the extent of clonotype sharing between individuals. Libraries were prepared and TCR repertoires were sequenced by different laboratories using diverse techniques, in order to increase sequencing depth and limit assay-specific biases. Each donor's leukapheresis produced roughly between roughly 0.94 and 9.5 billion PBMCs. The full study reports these points: Only blood was sampled, and tissue TCR repertoires likely differ from those in blood. Because the study included a small number of donors, the genetic and exposure-history diversity represented was limited. Pairwise subsampling led to the expectation that sequencing depth would affect the degree of clonotype sharing among donors. Across a handful of donors, around 5% of naive CD4, 3.5% of naive CD8, 2% to 2.5% of memory CD4, and 0.4% to 0.45% of memory CD8 clonotypes were shared. Compared with non-shared clonotypes, the clonotypes found in all four sorted-subset donors had higher generation probabilities. Incomplete sequencing was indicated by rarefaction of sorted-subset datasets, despite the large sequencing depth. Estimated clonotype richness was generally larger for naive than for memory subsets.

TCR CDR3 regions were amplified from genomic DNA by multiplex PCR using the deep immunoSEQ assay. Genomic DNA extracted from each cell subset was distributed evenly over all wells of several immunoSEQ 96-well plates, and each plate served as one replicate. For sorted subsets, approximately 200 ng of genomic DNA, equivalent to around 29,000 T cell genomes, went into each replicate PCR. Purified libraries were quantified with a Qubit 3.0 fluorometer, sized on a Bioanalyzer 2100, and re-quantified with the KAPA Library Quantification kit. Each immunoSEQ 96-well plate was sequenced on its own single-read 150-cycle Illumina NextSeq 550 flow cell. The original methods were these. Because the immunoSEQ output held only junctional sequences and lacked quality scores, the filtering could not match the filtering applied to full-length reads. Sequences were annotated with PyIR, a Python wrapper for IgBLAST v1.9, using IMGT germline references to assign V/J genes and CDR3. Reads were removed for weak V/J assignments (E-value above 1e-6), missing CDR3, stop codons, out-of-frame junctions, or ambiguous translated residues. V3J clonotypes were defined as sequences sharing an identical inferred V gene, J gene, and CDR3 amino acid sequence. The percentage overlap between two repertoires was calculated by dividing the number of shared unique clonotypes by the size of the smaller repertoire. Richness of each repertoire was evaluated using RTK rarefaction, the Chao1 estimator, and Recon v2.1 estimates of unobserved clonotypes. OLGA was used to compute generation probabilities for all TCRbeta clonotypes that the gDNA method yielded from a handful of donors. In its TCRdb copy, this immuneACCESS table keeps in-frame sequences only and misses some clones. Where compared with another copy, unresolved V genes explain less than half of these, and the others have no known cause. V, J and clone size were drawn from that table, and D and trimming were deduced from the DNA. The sample table holds about 380,000 clones, of which about 97% were seen once. The ten largest clones represent around 0.29% of the sample.

The clonotype comes from a young man in good health. The sample was memory CD8+ T cells sorted from blood. The meaning of the sample's cell subset or site label: CD45RO+ cells pooled with CCR7-negative TemRA cells.

The DNA sequence is as follows: TGTGCCAGTAGTGACGGGCCTGGCACAGATACGCAGTATTTT. Its protein is CASSDGPGTDTQYF. The chain links TRBV19 with TRBJ2-3; no confident D gene assignment can be made. CDR1 is given as LNHDA and CDR2 as SQIVND, both from the germline V gene (reference sequence). Trimming costs V 5 bases and J 1 base, and their ends lie 10 bases apart. The CDR3 measures 14 amino acids from cysteine to phenylalanine. Of the read, only the CDR3 DNA is kept; its 42 bases are in frame from base 1.